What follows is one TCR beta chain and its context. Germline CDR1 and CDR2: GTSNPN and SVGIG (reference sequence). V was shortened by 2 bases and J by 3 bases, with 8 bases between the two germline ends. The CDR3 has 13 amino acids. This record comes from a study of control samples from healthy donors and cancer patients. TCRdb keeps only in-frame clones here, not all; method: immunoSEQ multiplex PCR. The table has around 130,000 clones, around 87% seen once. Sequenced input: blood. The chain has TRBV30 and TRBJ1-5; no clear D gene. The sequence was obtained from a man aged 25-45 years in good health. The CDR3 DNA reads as TGTGCCTGGAGTCCGGGGAACAATCAGCCCCAGCATTTT. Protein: CAWSPGNNQPQHF.